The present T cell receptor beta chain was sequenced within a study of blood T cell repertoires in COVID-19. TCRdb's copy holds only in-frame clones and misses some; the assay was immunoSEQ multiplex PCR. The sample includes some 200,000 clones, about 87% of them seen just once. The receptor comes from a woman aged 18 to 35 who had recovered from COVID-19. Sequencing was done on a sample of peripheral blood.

The CDR3 sequence is CASSQREAEAFF. The CDR3 DNA sequence: TGTGCCAGCAGCCAAAGGGAGGCTGAAGCTTTCTTT. The chain combines TRBV3-1 (or the pseudogene TRBV3-2) with TRBJ1-1; D is undetermined. Germline CDR1 LGHDT, CDR2 YNNKEL (reference sequence). The CDR3 length is 12 residues. V was shortened by 2 bases and J by 6 bases, with 7 bases between the two germline ends.